The source of this TCR beta chain is a study of cytotoxic CD8 clonotypes in ibrutinib-treated CLL. Trimming removed 5 bases at V and 2 bases at J, with 13 bases between. Germline V lookup: CDR1 SGHVS, CDR2 FNYEAQ. The CDR3 is 14 amino acids. The protocol was immunoSEQ multiplex PCR, while the TCRdb copy is restricted to in-frame clones and leaves out a portion. Here the sample spans about 200,000 clones, around 75% being singletons. The sample was PBMCs, taken after 12 months of ibrutinib treatment. This TCR was recovered from a human donor with chronic lymphocytic leukemia. This chain links TRBV7-6 with TRBJ2-7; weak D call: TRBD1 (6 bases). CDR3 sequence: CASSSNRDAYEQYF. CDR3 DNA sequence: TGTGCCAGCAGCAGCAACAGGGACGCCTACGAGCAGTACTTC.